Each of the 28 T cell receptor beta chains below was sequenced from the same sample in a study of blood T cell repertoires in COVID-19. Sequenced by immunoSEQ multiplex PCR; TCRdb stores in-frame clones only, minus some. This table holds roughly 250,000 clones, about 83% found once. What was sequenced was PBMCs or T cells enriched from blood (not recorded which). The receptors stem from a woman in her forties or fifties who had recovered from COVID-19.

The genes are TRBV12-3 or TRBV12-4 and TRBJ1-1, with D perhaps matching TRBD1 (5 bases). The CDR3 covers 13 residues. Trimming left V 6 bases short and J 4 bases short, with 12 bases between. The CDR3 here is CASSRTGSTEAFF. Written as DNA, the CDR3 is TGTGCCAGCAGCCGTACAGGAAGCACTGAAGCTTTCTTT.

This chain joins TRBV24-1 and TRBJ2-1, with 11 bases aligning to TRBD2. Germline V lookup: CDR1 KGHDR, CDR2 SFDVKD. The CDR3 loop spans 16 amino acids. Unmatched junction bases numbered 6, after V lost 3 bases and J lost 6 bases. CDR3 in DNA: TGTGCCACCAGTGATGCCGGGACTAGCGGTCTCAATGAGCAGTTCTTC. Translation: CATSDAGTSGLNEQFF.

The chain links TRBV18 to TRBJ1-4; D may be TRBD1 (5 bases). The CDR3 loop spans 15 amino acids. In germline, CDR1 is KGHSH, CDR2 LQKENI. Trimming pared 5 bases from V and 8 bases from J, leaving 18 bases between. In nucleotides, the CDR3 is TGTGCCAGCTCAACCAGGGAGGGGACGAGGGAAAAACTGTTTTTT. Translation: CASSTREGTREKLFF.

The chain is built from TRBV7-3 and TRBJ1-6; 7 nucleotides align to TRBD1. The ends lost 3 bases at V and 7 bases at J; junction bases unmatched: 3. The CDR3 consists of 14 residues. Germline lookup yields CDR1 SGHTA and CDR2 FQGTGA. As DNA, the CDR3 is TGTGCCAGCAGCTTTGGGACAGAGAATTCACCCCTCCACTTT. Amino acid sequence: CASSFGTENSPLHF.

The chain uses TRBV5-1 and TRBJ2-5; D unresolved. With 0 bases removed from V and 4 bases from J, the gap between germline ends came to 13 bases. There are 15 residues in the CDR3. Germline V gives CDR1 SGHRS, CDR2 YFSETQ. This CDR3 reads CASSLGAHPAETQYF. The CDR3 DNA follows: TGCGCCAGCAGCTTGGGGGCCCACCCCGCAGAGACCCAGTACTTC.

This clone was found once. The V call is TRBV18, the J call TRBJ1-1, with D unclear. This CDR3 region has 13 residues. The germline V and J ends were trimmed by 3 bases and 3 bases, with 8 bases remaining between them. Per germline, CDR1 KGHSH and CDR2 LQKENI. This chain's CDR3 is CASSPYGDTEAFF. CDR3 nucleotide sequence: TGTGCCAGCTCACCGTATGGAGACACTGAAGCTTTCTTT.

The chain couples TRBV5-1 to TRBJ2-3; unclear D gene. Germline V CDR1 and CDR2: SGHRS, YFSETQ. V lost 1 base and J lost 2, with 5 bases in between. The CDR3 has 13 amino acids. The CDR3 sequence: CASSLTVTDTQYF. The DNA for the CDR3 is TGCGCCAGCAGCTTGACAGTCACAGATACGCAGTATTTT. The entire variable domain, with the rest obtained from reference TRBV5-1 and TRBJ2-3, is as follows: KAGVTQTPRYLIKTRGQQVTLSCSPISGHRSVSWYQQTPGQGLQFLFEYFSETQRNKGNFPGRFSGRQFSNSRSEMNVSTLELGDSALYLCASSLTVTDTQYFGPGTRLTVL.

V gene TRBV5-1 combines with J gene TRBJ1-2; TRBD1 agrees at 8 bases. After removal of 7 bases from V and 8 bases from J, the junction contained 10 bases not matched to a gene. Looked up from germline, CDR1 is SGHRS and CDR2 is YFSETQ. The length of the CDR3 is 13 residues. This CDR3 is CASAKGQAVGYTF. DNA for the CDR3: TGCGCCAGCGCCAAGGGACAGGCCGTCGGCTACACCTTC.

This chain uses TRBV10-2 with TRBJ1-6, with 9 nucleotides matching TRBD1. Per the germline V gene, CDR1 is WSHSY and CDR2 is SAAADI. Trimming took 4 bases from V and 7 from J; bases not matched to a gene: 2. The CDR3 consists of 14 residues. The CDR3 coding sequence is TGCGCCAGCAGTGTTGGGACAGGGAATTCACCCCTCCACTTT. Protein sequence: CASSVGTGNSPLHF.

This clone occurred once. DNA of the CDR3: TGTGCCAGCAGTCACGGGACTAAGAACACCGGGGAGCTGTTTTTT. Translation: CASSHGTKNTGELFF. The chain recombines TRBV27 with TRBJ2-2; 7 nucleotides match TRBD2. V shed 5 bases, J shed 1 base, and the junction held 4 bases outside the gene matches. This CDR3 comprises 15 residues. Germline CDR1 MNHEY, CDR2 SMNVEV (reference sequence).

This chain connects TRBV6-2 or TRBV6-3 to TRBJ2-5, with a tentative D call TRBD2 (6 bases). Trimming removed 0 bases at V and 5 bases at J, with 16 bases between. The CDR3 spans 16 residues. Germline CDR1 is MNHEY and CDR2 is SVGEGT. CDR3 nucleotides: TGTGCCAGCAGTTACTCGAGGACTATTTTTTGGGAGACCCAGTACTTC. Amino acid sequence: CASSYSRTIFWETQYF.

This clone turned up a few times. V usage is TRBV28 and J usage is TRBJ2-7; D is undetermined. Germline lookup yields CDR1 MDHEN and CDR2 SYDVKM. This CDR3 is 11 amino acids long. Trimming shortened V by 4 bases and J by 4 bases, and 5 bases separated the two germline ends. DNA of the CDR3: TGTGCCAGCAGTTCCCAATACGAGCAGTACTTC. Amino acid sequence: CASSSQYEQYF.

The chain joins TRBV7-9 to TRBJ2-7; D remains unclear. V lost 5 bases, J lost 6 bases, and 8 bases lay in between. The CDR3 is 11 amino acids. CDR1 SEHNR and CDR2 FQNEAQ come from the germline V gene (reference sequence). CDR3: CASSQESEQYF. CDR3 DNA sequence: TGTGCCAGCAGCCAGGAAAGCGAGCAGTACTTC.

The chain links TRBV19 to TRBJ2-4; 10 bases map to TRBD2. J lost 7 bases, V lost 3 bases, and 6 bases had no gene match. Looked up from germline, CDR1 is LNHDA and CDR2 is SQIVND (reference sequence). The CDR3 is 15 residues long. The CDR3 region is CASSIIRTSGNIQYF. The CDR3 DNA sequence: TGTGCCAGTAGTATTATACGGACTAGCGGTAACATTCAGTACTTC.

The CDR3 nucleotides are TGCAGTGCTAGTGCGGGACAGGGAATCACCGGGGAGCTGTTTTTT. Residues: CSASAGQGITGELFF. V gene TRBV20-1 combines with J gene TRBJ2-2, with TRBD1 identical over 9 bases. J gave up 4 bases and V 3 bases, and 6 bases lay outside the gene matches. From germline, CDR1 is DFQATT and CDR2 SNEGSKA (reference sequence). The CDR3 runs 15 residues.

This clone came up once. The CDR3 sequence is CASSLTPLAGHTDTQYF. The CDR3 nucleotides are TGTGCCAGCAGCTTAACGCCCCTAGCGGGGCACACAGATACGCAGTATTTT. V gene TRBV7-3 combines with J gene TRBJ2-3, with 9 bases aligning to TRBD2. The CDR3 runs 17 residues. From germline, CDR1 is SGHTA and CDR2 FQGTGA. V lost 0 bases to trimming and J lost 2 bases; unmatched junction nucleotides: 6.

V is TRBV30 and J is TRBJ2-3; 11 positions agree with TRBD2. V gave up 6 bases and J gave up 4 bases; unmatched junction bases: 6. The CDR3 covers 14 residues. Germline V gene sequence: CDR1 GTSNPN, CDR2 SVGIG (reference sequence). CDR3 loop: CACQLAGGADTQYF. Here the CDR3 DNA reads TGTGCCTGCCAATTAGCGGGAGGGGCAGATACGCAGTATTTT.

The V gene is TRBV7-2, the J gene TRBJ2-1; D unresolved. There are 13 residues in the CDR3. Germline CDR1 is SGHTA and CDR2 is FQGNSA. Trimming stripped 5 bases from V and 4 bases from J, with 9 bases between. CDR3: CASSQQAYNEQFF. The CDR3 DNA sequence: TGTGCCAGCAGCCAGCAGGCTTACAATGAGCAGTTCTTC. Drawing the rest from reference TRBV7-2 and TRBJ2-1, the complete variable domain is GAGVSQSPSNKVTEKGKDVELRCDPISGHTALYWYRQSLGQGLEFLIYFQGNSAPDKSGLPSDRFSAERTGGSVSTLTIQRTQQEDSAVYLCASSQQAYNEQFFGPGTRLTVL.

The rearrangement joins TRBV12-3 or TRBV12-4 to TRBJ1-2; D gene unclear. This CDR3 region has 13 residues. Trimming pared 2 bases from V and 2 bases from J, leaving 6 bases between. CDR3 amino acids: CASSLFRNYGYTF. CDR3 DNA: TGTGCCAGCAGTTTATTTCGGAACTATGGCTACACCTTC.

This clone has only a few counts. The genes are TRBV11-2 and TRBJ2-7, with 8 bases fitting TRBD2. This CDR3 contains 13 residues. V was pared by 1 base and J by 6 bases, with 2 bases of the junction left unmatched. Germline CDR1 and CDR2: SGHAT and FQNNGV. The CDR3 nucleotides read TGTGCCAGCAGCTTAGTCGCGGGGGGCGAGCAGTACTTC. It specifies CASSLVAGGEQYF.

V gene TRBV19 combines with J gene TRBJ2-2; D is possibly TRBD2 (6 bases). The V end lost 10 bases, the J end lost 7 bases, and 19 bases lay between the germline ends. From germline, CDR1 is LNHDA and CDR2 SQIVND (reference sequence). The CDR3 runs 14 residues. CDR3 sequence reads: CAIRSGGEGGELFF. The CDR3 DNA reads TGTGCCATCAGGTCCGGGGGTGAAGGCGGGGAGCTGTTTTTT. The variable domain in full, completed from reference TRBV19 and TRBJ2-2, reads DGGITQSPKYLFRKEGQNVTLSCEQNLNHDAMYWYRQDPGQGLRLIYYSQIVNDFQKGDIAEGYSVSREKKESFPLTVTSAQKNPTAFYLCAIRSGGEGGELFFGEGSRLTVL.

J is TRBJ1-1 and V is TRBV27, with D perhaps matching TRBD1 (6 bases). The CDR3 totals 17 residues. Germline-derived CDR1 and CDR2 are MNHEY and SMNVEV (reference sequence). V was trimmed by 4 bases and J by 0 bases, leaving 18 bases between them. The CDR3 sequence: CASSWGPYERVNTEAFF. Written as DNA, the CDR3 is TGTGCCAGCAGTTGGGGGCCCTACGAAAGAGTGAACACTGAAGCTTTCTTT.

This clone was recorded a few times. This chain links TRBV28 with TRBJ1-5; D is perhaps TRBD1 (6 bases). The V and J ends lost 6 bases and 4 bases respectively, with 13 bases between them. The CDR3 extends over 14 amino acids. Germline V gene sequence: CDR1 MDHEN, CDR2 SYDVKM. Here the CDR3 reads CASSTGNPNQPQHF. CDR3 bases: TGTGCCAGCAGCACAGGGAATCCTAATCAGCCCCAGCATTTT.

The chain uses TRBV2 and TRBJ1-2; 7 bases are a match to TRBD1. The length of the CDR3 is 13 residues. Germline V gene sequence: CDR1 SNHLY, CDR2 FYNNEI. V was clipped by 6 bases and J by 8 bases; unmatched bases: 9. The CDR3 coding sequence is TGTGCCAGCAGCGACGACAGGGTTGGGGGCTACACCTTC. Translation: CASSDDRVGGYTF.

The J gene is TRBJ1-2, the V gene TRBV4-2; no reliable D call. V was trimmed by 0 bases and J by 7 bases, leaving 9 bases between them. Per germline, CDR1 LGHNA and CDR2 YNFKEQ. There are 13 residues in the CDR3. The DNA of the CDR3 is TGTGCCAGCAGCCAAGAACGGGGTCTTGGCTACACCTTC. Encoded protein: CASSQERGLGYTF.

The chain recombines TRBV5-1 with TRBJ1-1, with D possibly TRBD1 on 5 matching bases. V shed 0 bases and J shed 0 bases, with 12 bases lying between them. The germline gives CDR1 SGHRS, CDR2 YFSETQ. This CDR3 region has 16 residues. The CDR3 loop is CASSLDQGRLNTEAFF. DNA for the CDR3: TGCGCCAGCAGCTTGGACCAGGGAAGGTTGAACACTGAAGCTTTCTTT.

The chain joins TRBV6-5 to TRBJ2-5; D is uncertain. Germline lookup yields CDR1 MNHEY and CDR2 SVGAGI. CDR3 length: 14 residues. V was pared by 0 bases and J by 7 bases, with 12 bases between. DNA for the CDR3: TGTGCCAGCAGTTACTCTGGGCAGTCCATGACCCAGTACTTC. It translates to CASSYSGQSMTQYF.

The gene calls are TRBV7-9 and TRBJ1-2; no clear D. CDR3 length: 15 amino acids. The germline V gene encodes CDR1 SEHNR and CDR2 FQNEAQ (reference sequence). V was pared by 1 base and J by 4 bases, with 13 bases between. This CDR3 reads CASSLVSLGSYGYTF. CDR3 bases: TGTGCCAGCAGCTTAGTTAGTCTAGGGAGCTATGGCTACACCTTC.